The present entry profiles one T cell receptor (beta chain) with its context. This sample stems from a study of CD8 T cells in Susac syndrome. When the RNA was reverse transcribed, random hexamers were used with an input of about 0.5 to 1 ug. TCRdb processed the immunoSEQ multiplex PCR reads anew with MiXCR; each CDR3 protein has one entry. Among roughly 50,000 distinct CDR3 sequences listed, about 91% were seen once. CDR3 size: 14 residues. J lost 4 bases, V lost 7 bases, and 9 bases had no gene match. Germline CDR1 and CDR2: SGHTA and FQGNSA. The chain couples TRBV7-2 to TRBJ1-1; TRBD1 agrees at 7 bases. The specimen sequenced was CD8+ T cells from PBMCs. The TCR originated in a human donor in good health. As DNA, the CDR3 is TGTGCCAGCAATTTAATATCAGGGGGCACTGAAGCTTTCTTT. Translation: CASNLISGGTEAFF. The full variable domain, rest sourced from reference TRBV7-2 and TRBJ1-1, is GAGVSQSPSNKVTEKGKDVELRCDPISGHTALYWYRQSLGQGLEFLIYFQGNSAPDKSGLPSDRFSAERTGGSVSTLTIQRTQQEDSAVYLCASNLISGGTEAFFGQGTRLTVV.